This T cell receptor (beta chain) stems from a study of response to subunit inactivated influenza vaccine. TCRdb itself ran the RT-PCR reads through MiXCR, one entry per CDR3 protein. This sample yields around 200,000 distinct CDR3 sequences, of which roughly 8.7% are seen a single time; under 13% belongs to the top ten. CDR1 and CDR2 (germline): SGHAT, FQNNGV. The length of the CDR3 is 15 residues. Trimming cost V 4 bases and J 3 bases; bases outside gene matches: 3. This sequence joins TRBV11-2 and TRBJ2-7; 13 positions match TRBD2. Here the sequenced sample was non-naive T cells sorted from PBMCs, taken on the day of vaccination. This clonotype was obtained from a man aged 45 to 65 who received an inactivated influenza vaccine. The CDR3 DNA follows: TGTGCCAGCAGCTCGGGACTAGCGGGGATCTACGAGCAGTACTTC. This sequence encodes CASSSGLAGIYEQYF. The entire variable domain, with the rest obtained from reference TRBV11-2 and TRBJ2-7, is as follows: EAGVAQSPRYKIIEKRQSVAFWCNPISGHATLYWYQQILGQGPKLLIQFQNNGVVDDSQLPKDRFSAERLKGVDSTLKIQPAKLEDSAVYLCASSSGLAGIYEQYFGPGTRLTVT.